This T cell receptor (beta chain) was captured in a study of blood T cell repertoires in COVID-19. On the study more broadly: T cells, B-cell-depleted T cells, or PBMCs provided the cDNA or gDNA that served as material.

Recovered status in Cohort 3 required two negative PCRs, clearance, or symptom resolution. Original methodology: By means of reference gene primer amplification, nucleated cell counts were estimated. Some clones are missing from TCRdb's copy, which holds only in-frame ones; the method was immunoSEQ multiplex PCR. D and trimming were read from the DNA, whereas the V and J calls and clone size are those reported in that table. The sample holds about 200,000 clones, more than 80% seen once. This CDR3 is built from 15 residues. Germline-derived CDR1 and CDR2 are KGHSH and LQKENI. Trimming left V 5 bases short and J 3 bases short, with 17 bases between.

V gene TRBV18 combines with J gene TRBJ2-7, with a weak D call TRBD2 (7 bases). The sequence derives from a young man who had recovered from COVID-19. Sequencing was done on a sample of PBMCs or T cells enriched from blood (not recorded which). The CDR3 DNA reads as TGTGCCAGCTCAAGTGCGGCAGGGGAGGGCTACGAGCAGTACTTC. Amino acid sequence: CASSSAAGEGYEQYF.